This TCR beta chain was identified in a study of blood T cells in healthy people across ages. General study points: Per million T cells, the diversity of TCR beta decreased roughly linearly as age advanced. A greater number of naive CD4+ cells and higher diversity distinguished long-lived donors from aged donors. Possibly confounding the expanded clonotype changes was the fact that donor CMV status was unknown.

Donors were systemically healthy Caucasian individuals from Russia aged roughly 6 to 90 years. About this clonotype itself: Its antigen is undetermined.

Primed by a sample-barcoded 5' primer and a J-beta primer mix, a second PCR proceeded for 7 to 11 cycles. TCRdb reprocessed the 5' RACE reads via MiXCR and lists one record per CDR3 protein. This table has about a million distinct CDR3 sequences, roughly two fifths appearing once. Input material: blood. The TCR sequence derives from a man younger than 35 in good health.

As DNA, the CDR3 is TGTGCCAGCAGCGTAGAAGGCGGGGAGCTGTTTTTT. Protein product: CASSVEGGELFF. V and J are TRBV9 and TRBJ2-2; no definite D call. Germline loops: CDR1 SGDLS, CDR2 YYNGEE. This CDR3 contains 12 residues. V was pared by 0 bases and J by 7 bases, with 4 bases between.